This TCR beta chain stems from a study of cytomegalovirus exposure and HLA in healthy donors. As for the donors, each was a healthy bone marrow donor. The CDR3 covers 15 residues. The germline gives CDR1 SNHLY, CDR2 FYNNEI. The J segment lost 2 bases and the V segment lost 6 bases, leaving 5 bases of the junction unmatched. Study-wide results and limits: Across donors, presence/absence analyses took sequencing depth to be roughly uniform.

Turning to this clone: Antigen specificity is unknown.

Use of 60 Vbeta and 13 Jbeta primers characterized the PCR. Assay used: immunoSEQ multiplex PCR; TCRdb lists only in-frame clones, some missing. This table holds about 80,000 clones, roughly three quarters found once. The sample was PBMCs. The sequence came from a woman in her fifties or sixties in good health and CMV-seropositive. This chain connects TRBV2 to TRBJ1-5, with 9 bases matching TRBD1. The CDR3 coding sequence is TGTGCCAGCAGCGGACAGGGGATTGGCAATCAGCCCCAGCATTTT. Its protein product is CASSGQGIGNQPQHF.